The TCR beta chain under discussion was sequenced for a study of cytomegalovirus exposure and HLA in healthy donors. Study-level points and caveats: With DRB1 most and HLA-C fewest, TCR association rates differed between HLA loci in a later analysis.

The PCR contained 60 Vbeta and 13 Jbeta primers. Here immunoSEQ multiplex PCR was the method, and the copy in TCRdb shows in-frame clones only, minus some. In all, the sample yields roughly 100,000 clones. Trimming shortened V by 8 bases and J by 2 bases, and 12 bases separated the two germline ends. Germline CDR1 and CDR2: LGHNA and YNFKEQ. The CDR3 sequence is 14 residues long. As for this clone: Its antigen is still unknown.

The source material was PBMCs. The V and J genes are TRBV4-2 and TRBJ2-2; D possibly corresponds to TRBD2 (6 bases). The source of this sequence is a man aged 35 to 55 in good health and CMV-seronegative. The CDR3 sequence: CASHWGDNTGELFF. The CDR3 coding sequence is TGTGCCAGCCATTGGGGGGACAACACCGGGGAGCTGTTTTTT.